This T cell receptor beta chain was obtained from a study of T cells after posttransplantation cyclophosphamide. Treatment was busulfan-fludarabine conditioning, a marrow graft, and cyclophosphamide on days +3 and +4. This clone was observed once. Its antigen is unknown. Assay used: immunoSEQ multiplex PCR; TCRdb lists only in-frame clones, some missing. The top ten hold 12% of the sample, which has 20,000 or so clones, roughly nine tenths seen once. Points from the study as a whole: Recipient CMV seropositivity and CMV reactivation strongly tracked TRB clonality. Tissue-infiltrating T cells from skin or gut overlapped little with blood T cells. Later post-transplant blood repertoires were often dominated by donor CD8+ memory clones.

The CDR3 covers 15 residues. The V gene's germline CDR1 is SGHDT and CDR2 YYEEEE. The ends were cut back, 4 bases at V and 9 bases at J, with 20 bases in the middle. Sequencing was performed on PBMCs, taken after allogeneic stem cell transplant with posttransplant cyclophosphamide. This chain joins TRBV5-6 and TRBJ1-5, with D hard to call. The receptor was isolated from a female patient in her 30s who received an allogeneic stem cell transplant from an unrelated donor, was CMV-positive, and had no GVHD. The graft donor may account for some of the T cells. CDR3 DNA sequence: TGTGCCAGCAGCCTAACCTCGTCCGGGAGGAGGCCCCAGCATTTT. Encoded protein: CASSLTSSGRRPQHF.